This T cell receptor (beta chain) was recorded in a study of cytomegalovirus exposure and HLA in healthy donors. The CDR3 runs 16 residues. V shed 1 base, J shed 5 bases, and the junction held 6 bases outside the gene matches. Germline loops: CDR1 SGHNT, CDR2 YYREEE (reference sequence). As concerns this clone: No antigen is known for it.

Overall study results and limits: Presence/absence analysis assumed near-uniform sequencing depth across donors. Later analysis revealed greater clonal expansion in HLA-associated TCR beta chains than in equally common others. Earlier analysis yielded a pattern in which most TCR beta V segments were productive about 90% or about 30% of the time. Immune exposure information comprised only CMV serostatus.

PCR used 60 Vbeta primers and 13 Jbeta primers. Here immunoSEQ multiplex PCR was the method, and the copy in TCRdb shows in-frame clones only, minus some. The repertoire has roughly 150,000 clones, more than 65% of them found once; the top ten carry approximately 4.4%. This receptor was obtained from a man aged 18 to 30 in good health and CMV-seropositive. This chain uses TRBV5-4 with TRBJ2-5; 12 bases map to TRBD2. Sequenced input: PBMCs. The CDR3 here is CASSLRLAGVGETQYF. In nucleotides, the CDR3 is TGTGCCAGCAGCTTGCGACTAGCGGGAGTAGGGGAGACCCAGTACTTC.